Listed below are T cell receptor beta chains from one sample, sequenced in a study of chemoradiotherapy in HPV16-positive cancers. Using immunoSEQ multiplex PCR, the repertoire was profiled, and TCRdb retains in-frame clones only, with some absent. Of tens of thousands of clones detected, more than 90% appear once; the ten largest clones hold about a sixth. Specimen: blood, collected from a patient who underwent chemoradiotherapy. The receptors were sampled from a human donor with HPV-associated anogenital cancer. The CDR3 runs from the conserved cysteine through the conserved F or W. Each record gives: J gene, D gene, clone size, V gene, CDR3 DNA, CDR3 protein. D genes are given only for firm matches. Not every row has a clone size; where given, it reads once, few, many or a size class.

>TRBJ2-1|.|few|TRBV7-9
TGTGCCAGCAGCCCAGGGTATGGTGAGCAGTTCTTC
CASSPGYGEQFF
>TRBJ2-3|.|.|TRBV6-5
TGTGCCAGCAGTTACTCGTTGACTTCCCAGAATACGCAGTATTTT
CASSYSLTSQNTQYF
>TRBJ2-7|TRBD2|.|TRBV2
TGTGCCAGCAGTGAATGGACTAGTCTCCACGAGCAGTACTTC
CASSEWTSLHEQYF
>TRBJ2-7|.|.|TRBV18
TGTGCCAGCTCACCACTAAACAGCGACTACGAGCAGTACTTC
CASSPLNSDYEQYF
>TRBJ1-1|.|.|TRBV5-4
TGTGCCAGCAGCTTGTCACATAACACTGAAGCTTTCTTT
CASSLSHNTEAFF
>TRBJ1-6|.|.|TRBV11-1
TGTGCCAGCAGCTTAGGAGTAACGGGTAATTCACCCCTCCACTTT
CASSLGVTGNSPLHF
>TRBJ1-1|TRBD1|.|TRBV19
TGTGCCAGTAGTGACAGGGGCGGCACTGAAGCTTTCTTT
CASSDRGGTEAFF
>TRBJ1-5|TRBD1|.|TRBV7-2
TGTGCCAGCAGCCCGCGGACAGGGGGCAATCAGCCCCAGCATTTT
CASSPRTGGNQPQHF
>TRBJ1-1|.|.|TRBV11-2
TGTGCCAGCAGCCCCTGGGGGGGTGGAACTGAAGCTTTCTTT
CASSPWGGGTEAFF
>TRBJ2-7|.|.|TRBV5-5
TGTGCCAGCAGCTTTTTTTGGGGAGTATCCTACGAGCAGTACTTC
CASSFFWGVSYEQYF
>TRBJ1-1|.|.|TRBV7-9
TGTGCCAGCAGCCCCCAAGCCCTGGGGACTGAAGCTTTCTTT
CASSPQALGTEAFF
>TRBJ1-2|.|.|TRBV7-9
TGTGCCAGCAGCGGCAGTGGTGGCTACACCTTC
CASSGSGGYTF
>TRBJ2-7|.|.|TRBV10-3
TGTGCCATCAGTGAGTCATCCTACGAGCAGTACTTC
CAISESSYEQYF
>TRBJ2-1|TRBD2|.|TRBV4-2
TGTGCCAGCAGCCAAGTGGGACTAGTTGACGATGAGCAGTTCTTC
CASSQVGLVDDEQFF
>TRBJ2-2|.|.|TRBV25-1
TGTGCCAGCAGTGATCGCCAGGGGTGGGCCGGGGAGCTGTTTTTT
CASSDRQGWAGELFF
>TRBJ1-2|.|.|TRBV6-1
TGTGCCAGCAGTGTCGGGGCGGGCTACACCTTC
CASSVGAGYTF
>TRBJ2-1|.|.|TRBV6-1
TGTGCCAGCGATCGATCAGGGGAAAATGAGCAGTTCTTC
CASDRSGENEQFF
>TRBJ2-6|.|.|TRBV9
TGTGCCAGCAGCATGGGACAATCTGGGGCCAACGTCCTGACTTTC
CASSMGQSGANVLTF
>TRBJ1-1|.|.|TRBV2
TGTGCCAGCAGTGAGGGGTCTATACGAGATGGCACTGAAGCTTTCTTT
CASSEGSIRDGTEAFF
>TRBJ2-1|.|once|TRBV7-2
TGTGCCAGCAGCTTAGGAGCGACGGAGCAGTTCTTC
CASSLGATEQFF
>TRBJ2-5|TRBD1|.|TRBV7-2
TGTGCCAGCAGCTTATCCGACGGGACAGCCGACCAAGAGACCCAGTACTTC
CASSLSDGTADQETQYF
>TRBJ2-2|.|.|TRBV11-1
TGTGCCAGCAGCCCCCAGGTTGTCGGGGAGCTGTTTTTT
CASSPQVVGELFF
>TRBJ1-1|.|.|TRBV1
TGCACCAGCAGCCAAGATTCGGCCTGTTCTGAGGACACTGAAGCTTTCTTT
CTSSQDSACSEDTEAFF
>TRBJ1-5|.|once|TRBV28
TGTGCCAGCAGTCCCTGGGGGGGGCGGTTTAGCAATCAGCCCCAGCATTTT
CASSPWGGRFSNQPQHF
>TRBJ2-1|.|.|TRBV27
TGTGCCAGCAGTTTAGGGCAGTACAATGAGCAGTTCTTC
CASSLGQYNEQFF
>TRBJ2-1|TRBD2|.|TRBV7-2
TGTGCCAGCAGCGCTCGGGCTAGCGGGAGCAATGAGCAGTTCTTC
CASSARASGSNEQFF
>TRBJ2-7|TRBD1|.|TRBV4-2
TGTGCCAGCAGCCAAGAAATTGGCAGGGGGCTGAGGTACGAGCAGTACTTC
CASSQEIGRGLRYEQYF
>TRBJ1-5|.|.|TRBV7-8
TGTGCCAGCAAGGGTGACTGGCCTTATAGCAATCAGCCCCAGCATTTT
CASKGDWPYSNQPQHF
>TRBJ2-1|.|.|TRBV13
TGTGCCAGCAGCTTAACGGATGAGCAGTTCTTC
CASSLTDEQFF
>TRBJ1-6|.|.|TRBV2
TGTGCCAGCAGTGCGCGGACCGGCACCGATTCACCCCTCCACTTT
CASSARTGTDSPLHF
>TRBJ2-7|.|.|TRBV2
TGTGCCAGCAGGGGGCCCGGGAGCTACGAGCAGTACTTC
CASRGPGSYEQYF
>TRBJ2-1|TRBD1|.|TRBV7-9
TGTGCCAGCAGCTATCCGGGACAGGGGGGCAATGAGCAGTTCTTC
CASSYPGQGGNEQFF
>TRBJ1-1|.|.|TRBV6-5
TGTGCCAGCAGTTACGGGCGGGGGCAAGCTTTCTTT
CASSYGRGQAFF
>TRBJ2-1|.|once|TRBV7-2
TGTGCCAGCAGCTTAGCGTCTTACAATGAGCAGTTCTTC
CASSLASYNEQFF
>TRBJ2-7|TRBD1|.|TRBV6-5
TGTGCCAGCAGTTACATAGGGACAGCCACCTACGAGCAGTACTTC
CASSYIGTATYEQYF
>TRBJ2-5|.|.|TRBV6-1
TGTGCCAGCAGTGAAGGCTTGGGGGAGACCCAGTACTTC
CASSEGLGETQYF
>TRBJ2-3|.|.|TRBV5-1
TGCGCCAGCAGCTTGGAACGTGGTAGCACAGATACGCAGTATTTT
CASSLERGSTDTQYF
>TRBJ2-5|.|.|TRBV27
TGTGCCAGCAGTTCCACGACAGGGGAGGGGGAGACCCAGTACTTC
CASSSTTGEGETQYF
>TRBJ1-2|.|.|TRBV18
TGTGCCAGCTCACCCGAAACACGCGGCTATGGCTACACCTTC
CASSPETRGYGYTF
>TRBJ2-5|.|.|TRBV4-2
TGTGCCAGCAGCCAGGCTGGCGGGGAAGGTGAGACCCAGTACTTC
CASSQAGGEGETQYF
>TRBJ1-5|.|once|TRBV4-1
TGCGCCAGCAGCCAAGGACAGGCGAATCAGCCCCAGCATTTT
CASSQGQANQPQHF
>TRBJ2-5|.|.|TRBV12-1
TGTGCCAGCAGCTTTAAGGGGGAGACCCAGTACTTC
CASSFKGETQYF
>TRBJ2-3|.|.|TRBV11-2
TGTGCCAGCAGCCTGAGGCGCCCCACAGATACGCAGTATTTT
CASSLRRPTDTQYF
>TRBJ1-5|TRBD1|once|TRBV6-1
TGTGCCAGCAGGGGGACAGCTTCCCAGCCCCAGCATTTT
CASRGTASQPQHF
>TRBJ1-3|.|once|TRBV6-5
TGTGCCAGCACCGACAGTAACTCTGGAAACACCATATATTTT
CASTDSNSGNTIYF
>TRBJ2-7|TRBD2|.|TRBV9
TGTGCCAGCAGCGTAGGCCTAGCGGGAGTAAACGAGCAGTACTTC
CASSVGLAGVNEQYF
>TRBJ2-3|.|.|TRBV5-1
TGCGCCAGCAGCTCTGTGCTTGGGGGAAAAGATACGCAGTATTTT
CASSSVLGGKDTQYF
>TRBJ1-1|.|.|TRBV7-3
TGTGCCAGCAGCCGCGGACCGAACACTGAAGCTTTCTTT
CASSRGPNTEAFF
>TRBJ2-5|TRBD2|once|TRBV11-2
TGTGCCAGCAGAGGACTAGCGGGACTAGAGACCCAGTACTTC
CASRGLAGLETQYF
>TRBJ2-3|.|.|TRBV7-6
TGTGCCAGCAGCTCGCAGGAGCCGGGTACGCAGTATTTT
CASSSQEPGTQYF
>TRBJ1-1|.|.|TRBV15
TGTGCCACCAGCAGAGGCGCTCAGGGCTGGAGCACTGAAGCTTTCTTT
CATSRGAQGWSTEAFF
>TRBJ2-2|.|.|TRBV7-2
TGTGCCAGCAGCTTGCAGGGGAACACCGGGGAGCTGTTTTTT
CASSLQGNTGELFF
>TRBJ2-1|.|.|TRBV7-9
TGTGCCAGCAGCCAGCCCAGTTACTACCCCTACAATGAGCAGTTCTTC
CASSQPSYYPYNEQFF
>TRBJ2-3|.|few|TRBV4-3
TGCGCCAGCAGCCGAAATCCCCCTGAACTAGCCCGCACAGATACGCAGTATTTT
CASSRNPPELARTDTQYF